This TCR beta chain was captured in a study of blood T cell repertoires in COVID-19. V lost 1 base, J lost 2 bases, and 14 bases lay in between. Germline-derived CDR1 and CDR2 are KGHSH and LQKENI. The CDR3 has 16 amino acids. In Seattle, patients joined the study during active infection and were tracked longitudinally. The repertoire was sequenced with immunoSEQ multiplex PCR; TCRdb's copy has only in-frame clones and lacks some. Of hundreds of thousands of clones listed, around 87% are singletons. The receptor was isolated from a woman between 45 and 65 years old with COVID-19, enrolled during active disease. The sample consisted of peripheral blood. J is TRBJ1-1 and V is TRBV18, with D perhaps matching TRBD1 (6 bases). The chain's CDR3 is CASSPLRGGKNTEAFF. The CDR3, as DNA: TGTGCCAGCTCACCACTGAGGGGGGGAAAAAACACTGAAGCTTTCTTT. The full variable domain, its missing parts supplied by reference TRBV18 and TRBJ1-1, is NAGVMQNPRHLVRRRGQEARLRCSPMKGHSHVYWYRQLPEEGLKFMVYLQKENIIDESGMPKERFSAEFPKEGPSILRIQQVVRGDSAAYFCASSPLRGGKNTEAFFGQGTRLTVV.